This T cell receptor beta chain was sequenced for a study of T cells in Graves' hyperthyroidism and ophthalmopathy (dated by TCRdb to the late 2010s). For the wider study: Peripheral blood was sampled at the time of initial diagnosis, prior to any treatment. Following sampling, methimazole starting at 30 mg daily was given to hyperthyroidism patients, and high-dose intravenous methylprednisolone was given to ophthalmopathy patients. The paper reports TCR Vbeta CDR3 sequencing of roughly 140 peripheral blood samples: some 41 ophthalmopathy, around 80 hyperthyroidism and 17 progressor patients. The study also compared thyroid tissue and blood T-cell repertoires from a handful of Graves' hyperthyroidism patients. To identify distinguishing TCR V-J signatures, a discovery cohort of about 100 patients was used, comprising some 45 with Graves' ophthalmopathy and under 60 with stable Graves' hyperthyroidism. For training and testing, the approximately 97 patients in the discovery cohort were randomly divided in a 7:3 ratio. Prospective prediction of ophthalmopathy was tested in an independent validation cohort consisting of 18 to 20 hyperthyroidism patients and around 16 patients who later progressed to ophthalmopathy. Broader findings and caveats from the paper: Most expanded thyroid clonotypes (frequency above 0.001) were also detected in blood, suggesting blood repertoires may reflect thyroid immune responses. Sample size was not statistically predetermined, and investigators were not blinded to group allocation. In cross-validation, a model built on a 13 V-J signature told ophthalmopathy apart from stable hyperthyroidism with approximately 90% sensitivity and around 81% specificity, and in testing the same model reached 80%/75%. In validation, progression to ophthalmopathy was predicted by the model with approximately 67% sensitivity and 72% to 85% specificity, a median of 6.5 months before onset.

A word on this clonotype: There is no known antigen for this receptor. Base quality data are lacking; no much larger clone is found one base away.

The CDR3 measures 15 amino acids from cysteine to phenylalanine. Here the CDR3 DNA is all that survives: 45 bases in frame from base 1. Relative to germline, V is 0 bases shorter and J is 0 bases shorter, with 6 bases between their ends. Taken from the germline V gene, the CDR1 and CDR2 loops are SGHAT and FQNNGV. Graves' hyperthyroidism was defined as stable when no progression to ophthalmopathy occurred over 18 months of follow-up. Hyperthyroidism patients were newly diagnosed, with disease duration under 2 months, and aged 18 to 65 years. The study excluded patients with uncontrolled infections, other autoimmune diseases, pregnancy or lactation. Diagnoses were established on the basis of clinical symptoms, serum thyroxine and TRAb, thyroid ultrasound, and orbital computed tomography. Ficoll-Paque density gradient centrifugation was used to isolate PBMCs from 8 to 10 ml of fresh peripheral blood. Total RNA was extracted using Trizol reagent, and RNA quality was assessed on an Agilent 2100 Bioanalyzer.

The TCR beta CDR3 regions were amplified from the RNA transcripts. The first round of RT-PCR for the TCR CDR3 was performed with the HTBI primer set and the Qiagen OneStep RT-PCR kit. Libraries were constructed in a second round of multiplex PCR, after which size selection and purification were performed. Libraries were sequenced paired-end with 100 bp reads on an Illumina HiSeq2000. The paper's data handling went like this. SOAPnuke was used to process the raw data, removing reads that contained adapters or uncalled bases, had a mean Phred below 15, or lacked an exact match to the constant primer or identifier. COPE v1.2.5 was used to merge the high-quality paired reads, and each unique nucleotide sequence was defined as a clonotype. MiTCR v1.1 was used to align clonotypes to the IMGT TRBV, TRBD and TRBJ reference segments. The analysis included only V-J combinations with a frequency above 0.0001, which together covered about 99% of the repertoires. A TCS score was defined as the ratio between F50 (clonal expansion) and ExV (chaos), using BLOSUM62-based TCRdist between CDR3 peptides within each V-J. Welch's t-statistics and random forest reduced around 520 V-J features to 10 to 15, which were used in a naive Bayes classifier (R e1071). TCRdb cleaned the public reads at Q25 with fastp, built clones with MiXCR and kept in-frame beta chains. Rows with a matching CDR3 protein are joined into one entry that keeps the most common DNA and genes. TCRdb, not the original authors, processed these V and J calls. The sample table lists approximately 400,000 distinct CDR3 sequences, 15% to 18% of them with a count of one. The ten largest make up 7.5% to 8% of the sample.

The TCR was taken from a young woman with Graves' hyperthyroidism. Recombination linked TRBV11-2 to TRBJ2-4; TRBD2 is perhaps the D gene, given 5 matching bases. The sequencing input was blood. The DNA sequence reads TGTGCCAGCAGCTTAGAGCGGGTAGCCAAAAACATTCAGTACTTC. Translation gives CASSLERVAKNIQYF.